This T cell receptor beta chain was profiled in a study of cytomegalovirus exposure and HLA in healthy donors. Deletions cut 2 bases from V and 10 bases from J, with 9 bases between. Germline V gene lookup returns CDR1 SGHTA and CDR2 FQGNSA. This CDR3 comprises 12 residues. 60 Vbeta and 13 Jbeta primers were used in PCR. Generated by immunoSEQ multiplex PCR, the TCRdb table keeps only in-frame clones and is missing some. In the table there are about 150,000 clones, 80% to 85% of which are singletons. The rearrangement uses TRBV7-2 and TRBJ2-1; D may be TRBD2 (5 bases). Source material: PBMCs. The clonotype comes from a boy aged 2-9 years in good health and CMV-seronegative. In nucleotides, the CDR3 is TGTGCCAGCAGCTTATCGGGGTTCGAGCAGTTCTTC. It is translated as CASSLSGFEQFF.